The clone carrying this T cell receptor beta chain has only a few counts. This sample was taken from a study of CD8+CD57+ T cells in acquired aplastic anemia. Losses at the gene ends were 8 bases for V and 5 bases for J; bases not matched to a gene: 14. The CDR3 runs to 16 residues. The germline gives CDR1 SGHVS, CDR2 FQNEAQ. The TCR beta profiling, which covered VDJ combination and CDR3 sequence, was carried out using genomic DNA as the template. TCRdb itself ran the reads through MiXCR, one entry per CDR3 protein. The sample carries 250,000 to 300,000 distinct CDR3 sequences, around 60% recorded once.

The chain employs TRBV7-8 and TRBJ2-1; 8 bases are shared with TRBD2. The TCR comes from a human donor with severe aplastic anemia or a healthy control (not recorded which). Sequencing was done on a sample of sorted CD4+, CD8+, or CD8+CD57+ T cells (not recorded which) from PBMCs. Here the CDR3 reads CASRDRRRGVDNEQFF. The CDR3, as DNA: TGTGCCAGCCGGGACCGGCGGCGGGGGGTAGACAATGAGCAGTTCTTC.